Listed here is a single TCR beta chain. Its specificity is unknown. V lost 1 base, J lost 8 bases, and 9 bases lay in between. Germline CDR1 GTSNPN, CDR2 SVGIG (reference sequence). The CDR3 has 13 residues. PCR involved 60 Vbeta and 13 Jbeta primers. Method: immunoSEQ multiplex PCR; TCRdb's copy keeps in-frame clones and lacks some. This sample has 60,000 or so clones; around 92% occur once, and the top ten carry approximately 1.5%. The record originates from a study of cytomegalovirus exposure and HLA in healthy donors. Overall study findings and caveats: Later analysis associated a missense DCLRE1C variant with TCR beta V- and J-gene trimming. Analysis performed later found roughly 17,000 TCR beta sequences associated with HLA alleles at 0.05 false discovery rate.

The receptor comes from a man aged 25-40 years in good health and CMV-seropositive. This chain uses TRBV30 with TRBJ1-6; no definite D call. The sequenced material came from PBMCs. The CDR3 here is CAWSAFSDSPLHF. The CDR3 DNA reads as TGTGCCTGGAGTGCGTTCTCGGATTCACCCCTCCACTTT.